Following are 30 T cell receptor beta chains from one sample sequenced in a study of blood T cell repertoires in COVID-19 (TCRdb year 2020). Libraries came from the immunoSEQ multiplex PCR assay. Here the immuneACCESS table is served through TCRdb, limited to in-frame sequences with V and J called. Missing clones are a known gap in these copies; in checked studies unresolved V genes cover under half, and the rest lacks a known reason. The sample data list 190,000 or so clones, and approximately 90% of these were observed just once. Of the sample, just under 0.9% falls within the top ten clones. The source material was peripheral blood. These receptors all come from a woman aged 18-35 years who had recovered from COVID-19.

The CDR3: CASSRGQASFEKLFF. In DNA, the CDR3 is TGCGCCAGCAGCCGAGGACAGGCGAGCTTTGAAAAACTGTTTTTT. The J gene is TRBJ1-4, the V gene TRBV5-1; 7 bases match TRBD1. The J segment lost 7 bases and the V segment lost 4 bases, leaving 10 bases of the junction unmatched. The CDR3 extends over 15 amino acids. Germline V CDR1 and CDR2: SGHRS, YFSETQ.

The CDR3 loop is CASSLDGLAGGSGANVLTF. In DNA form, the CDR3 reads TGTGCCAGCAGCTTAGACGGACTAGCGGGAGGTTCTGGGGCCAACGTCCTGACTTTC. The rearrangement links TRBV7-2 to TRBJ2-6; TRBD2 agrees at 14 bases. The CDR3 consists of 19 residues. V was clipped by 1 base and J by 1 base; unmatched bases: 3. Germline CDR1 is SGHTA and CDR2 is FQGNSA.

The chain has TRBV3-1 (or the pseudogene TRBV3-2) and TRBJ2-1, with 7 positions matching TRBD2. The J segment lost 0 bases and the V segment lost 4 bases, leaving 9 bases of the junction unmatched. The CDR3 length is 17 residues. Germline lookup yields CDR1 LGHDT and CDR2 YNNKEL (reference sequence). CDR3 loop: CASSPQTGLTSYNEQFF. CDR3 coding DNA: TGTGCCAGCAGCCCGCAGACGGGACTAACCTCCTACAATGAGCAGTTCTTC.

In its sample, this clone was seen once. V gene TRBV18 combines with J gene TRBJ1-6; 9 bases are shared with TRBD1. The CDR3 has 16 residues. Trimming at V came to 2 bases and at J to 10 bases, leaving 9 bases not matched to a gene. The germline gives CDR1 KGHSH, CDR2 LQKENI. Here the CDR3 reads CASSPVGQGDRSPLHF. The CDR3 DNA follows: TGTGCCAGCTCACCAGTGGGACAGGGAGATAGGTCACCCCTCCACTTT.

The rearrangement uses TRBV7-8 and TRBJ2-1; TRBD2 might be the D (5 bases). CDR3 size: 16 residues. The V and J ends lost 5 bases and 0 bases respectively, with 14 bases between them. Germline V gene lookup returns CDR1 SGHVS and CDR2 FQNEAQ. The CDR3: CASSRPGLSSYNEQFF. The CDR3 region has the DNA TGTGCCAGCAGCCGTCCTGGACTGAGCTCCTACAATGAGCAGTTCTTC.

The chain couples TRBV6-5 to TRBJ1-2; the D gene is possibly TRBD1 (5 bases). The CDR3 loop spans 14 amino acids. V was pared by 2 bases and J by 3 bases, with 10 bases between. In germline, CDR1 is MNHEY, CDR2 SVGAGI. CDR3 sequence (DNA): TGTGCCAGCAGTTACGGTGTAGGGGACTATGGCTACACCTTC. This translates into CASSYGVGDYGYTF.

The chain has TRBV9 and TRBJ2-1, with D perhaps matching TRBD2 (6 bases). The V end lost 0 bases, the J end lost 5 bases, and 9 bases lay between the germline ends. Germline lookup yields CDR1 SGDLS and CDR2 YYNGEE. The CDR3 consists of 14 residues. The CDR3 loop reads CASSVEGGNNEQFF. The CDR3 DNA follows: TGTGCCAGCAGCGTAGAAGGCGGGAACAATGAGCAGTTCTTC.

The chain is built from TRBV7-2 and TRBJ2-1, with 9 bases that match TRBD2. After removal of 1 base from V and 13 bases from J, the junction contained 5 bases not matched to a gene. This CDR3 spans 13 amino acids. CDR1 and CDR2 (germline): SGHTA, FQGNSA. DNA for the CDR3: TGTGCCAGCAGCTTAGATCGCCTAGCGGGACAGTTCTTC. It encodes CASSLDRLAGQFF. Supplemented by reference TRBV7-2 and TRBJ2-1, the full variable domain reads GAGVSQSPSNKVTEKGKDVELRCDPISGHTALYWYRQSLGQGLEFLIYFQGNSAPDKSGLPSDRFSAERTGGSVSTLTIQRTQQEDSAVYLCASSLDRLAGQFFGPGTRLTVL.

The chain joins TRBV5-1 to TRBJ1-1, with 8 bases identical to TRBD1. This CDR3 has 15 amino acids. V dropped 2 bases and J dropped 5; count of bases not matched to a gene: 8. CDR1 and CDR2 from the germline V gene are SGHRS and YFSETQ. The CDR3 nucleotides are TGCGCCAGCAGCTTTAGGGGTCAGGGGGCGACTGAAGCTTTCTTT. Translated: CASSFRGQGATEAFF.

The V and J genes are TRBV4-1 and TRBJ2-1; 13 bases fit TRBD2. The CDR3 covers 16 residues. CDR1 and CDR2 (germline): MGHRA, YSYEKL. The V segment lost 0 bases and the J segment 8 bases; nucleotides outside the gene matches: 4. The DNA for the CDR3 is TGCGCCAGCAGCCAAGATCCCGGACTAGCGGGAGATGAGCAGTTCTTC. Protein product: CASSQDPGLAGDEQFF.

This clone came up a few times. V gene TRBV4-1 combines with J gene TRBJ2-2, with D possibly being TRBD1 (6 bases). Trimming cost V 4 bases and J 2 bases, with 11 bases left between them. CDR1 and CDR2 from the germline V gene are MGHRA and YSYEKL. The CDR3 runs 15 residues. The CDR3 nucleotides are TGCGCCAGCAGCCTAGGGACAACTAACACCGGGGAGCTGTTTTTT. Its translation is CASSLGTTNTGELFF.

This chain connects TRBV29-1 to TRBJ2-3; no clear D gene. CDR3 length: 13 amino acids. Trimming stripped 7 bases from V and 0 bases from J, with 11 bases between. Germline-derived CDR1 and CDR2 are SQVTM and ANQGSEA. The CDR3 spells CSGNSRSTDTQYF. For the CDR3, the DNA is TGCAGCGGGAACAGCCGGAGCACAGATACGCAGTATTTT.

The chain combines TRBV27 with TRBJ2-1; weak D call: TRBD2 (6 bases). The CDR3 extends over 13 amino acids. Per germline, CDR1 MNHEY and CDR2 SMNVEV (reference sequence). V shed 11 bases and J shed 0 bases, with 11 bases lying between them. The chain's CDR3 is CACAGSSYNEQFF. CDR3 bases: TGTGCCTGCGCGGGGAGCTCCTACAATGAGCAGTTCTTC.

The rearrangement uses TRBV13 and TRBJ2-7; TRBD2 matches at 7 bases. V lost 6 bases, J lost 3 bases, and 11 bases stayed unmatched. Germline V gene sequence: CDR1 PRHDT, CDR2 FYEKMQ (reference sequence). The CDR3 spans 15 residues. This CDR3 is CASSSVRSGIYEQYV. CDR3 nucleotides: TGTGCCAGCAGTTCGGTGAGAAGCGGGATCTACGAGCAGTACGTC.

In the case of this clone: The same CDR3 can be traced to other DNA sequences in this sample. V is TRBV5-1 and J is TRBJ2-1, with 9 bases that match TRBD2. V shed 1 base, J shed 4 bases, and the junction held 9 bases outside the gene matches. The CDR3 consists of 17 residues. Germline loops: CDR1 SGHRS, CDR2 YFSETQ. CDR3 DNA: TGCGCCAGCAGCTTGCTGGCGGGGGGGCTTAATTACAATGAGCAGTTCTTC. Translating gives CASSLLAGGLNYNEQFF.

The genes are TRBV7-2 and TRBJ2-1, with TRBD2 identical over 8 bases. The CDR3 sequence is 15 residues long. V shed 4 bases, J shed 8 bases, and the junction held 10 bases outside the gene matches. Germline V gene data show CDR1 as SGHTA and CDR2 as FQGNSA. The CDR3 bases are TGTGCCAGCAGCTCGATAGCGGGAAAATGGGATGAGCAGTTCTTC. It translates to CASSSIAGKWDEQFF.

This chain links TRBV3-1 (or the pseudogene TRBV3-2) with TRBJ2-5; 8 bases fit TRBD2. The ends lost 2 bases at V and 5 bases at J; junction bases unmatched: 10. The germline CDR1 and CDR2 sequences are LGHDT and YNNKEL (reference sequence). The CDR3 is 16 amino acids. The CDR3 DNA reads as TGTGCCAGCAGCCAAAACCTGGGACTAGTATTTGAGACCCAGTACTTC. Its translation is CASSQNLGLVFETQYF.

The chain combines TRBV19 with TRBJ1-5, with D hard to call. Germline loops: CDR1 LNHDA, CDR2 SQIVND (reference sequence). Between the trimmed V and J ends, which lost 6 bases and 4 bases, there was a span of 10 bases. This CDR3 is built from 13 residues. This chain's CDR3 is CASSFAVNQPQHF. The CDR3 nucleotides are TGTGCCAGTAGCTTTGCAGTAAATCAGCCCCAGCATTTT. The full variable domain, its missing parts supplied by reference TRBV19 and TRBJ1-5, is DGGITQSPKYLFRKEGQNVTLSCEQNLNHDAMYWYRQDPGQGLRLIYYSQIVNDFQKGDIAEGYSVSREKKESFPLTVTSAQKNPTAFYLCASSFAVNQPQHFGDGTRLSIL.

The chain has TRBV19 and TRBJ2-1, with 14 bases that match TRBD2. The CDR3 is 17 residues long. Germline CDR1 is LNHDA and CDR2 is SQIVND (reference sequence). With 5 bases clipped from V and 5 bases from J, the junction kept 8 bases outside the gene matches. The CDR3 here is CASSPGLAGVSDNEQFF. CDR3 coding DNA: TGTGCCAGTAGTCCGGGACTAGCGGGAGTGAGCGACAATGAGCAGTTCTTC.

The V call is TRBV19, the J call TRBJ1-2, with D hard to call. This CDR3 region has 13 residues. V was shortened by 5 bases and J by 6 bases, with 13 bases between the two germline ends. Germline CDR1 reads LNHDA; CDR2 reads SQIVND (reference sequence). The CDR3 reads CASSGWEADGYTF. The CDR3 DNA is TGTGCCAGTAGTGGTTGGGAGGCAGATGGCTACACCTTC.

The chain employs TRBV24-1 and TRBJ2-5; 11 bases are a match to TRBD2. Germline V lookup: CDR1 KGHDR, CDR2 SFDVKD. The J segment lost 3 bases and the V segment lost 4 bases, leaving 15 bases of the junction unmatched. The CDR3 sequence is 19 residues long. As DNA, the CDR3 is TGTGCCACCAGTGAGTTAGCGGGAGGGGGGCGTCCCGAAAAAGAGACCCAGTACTTC. Translating it yields CATSELAGGGRPEKETQYF.

The chain has TRBV4-3 and TRBJ2-6; D perhaps matches TRBD1 (5 bases). V was shortened by 5 bases and J by 1 base, with 12 bases between the two germline ends. The CDR3 is made up of 16 amino acids. Germline CDR1 reads LGHNA; CDR2 reads YSLEER. This CDR3 is CASSYSQGSGANVLTF. The CDR3 nucleotides are TGCGCCAGCAGCTACTCCCAGGGATCTGGGGCCAACGTCCTGACTTTC.

The rearrangement uses TRBV7-3 and TRBJ2-3; 15 bases are a match to TRBD2. This CDR3 has 16 residues. J lost 5 bases, V lost 6 bases, and 6 bases had no gene match. In germline, CDR1 is SGHTA, CDR2 FQGTGA. This chain's CDR3 is CASSSGLAGGRDTQYF. CDR3 nucleotide sequence: TGTGCCAGCAGTTCCGGACTAGCGGGGGGGAGAGATACGCAGTATTTT.

The chain carries TRBV3-1 (or the pseudogene TRBV3-2) and TRBJ1-1; a weak D match, TRBD1 (5 bases). This CDR3 contains 15 residues. Per germline, CDR1 LGHDT and CDR2 YNNKEL (reference sequence). V was pared by 4 bases and J by 1 base, with 13 bases between. The CDR3 here is CASSRAGFRNTEAFF. DNA of the CDR3: TGTGCCAGCAGCCGGGCAGGGTTCAGGAACACTGAAGCTTTCTTT.

The DNA for the CDR3 is TGCGCCAGCAGCCAAGAGGGCGGGAGACCAGATACGCAGTATTTT. This sequence encodes CASSQEGGRPDTQYF. The V and J genes are TRBV4-3 and TRBJ2-3; 7 bases map to TRBD2. V was clipped by 0 bases and J by 4 bases; unmatched bases: 4. Germline V gene data show CDR1 as LGHNA and CDR2 as YSLEER. The length of the CDR3 is 15 residues.

The chain uses TRBV4-1 and TRBJ1-1; 8 nucleotides agree with TRBD1. This CDR3 spans 15 amino acids. With V trimmed by 3 bases and J by 5 bases, 8 bases remained unmatched. Germline V gene sequence: CDR1 MGHRA, CDR2 YSYEKL. The chain's CDR3 is CASSHPQGGKTEAFF. CDR3 sequence (DNA): TGCGCCAGCAGCCACCCACAGGGGGGAAAAACTGAAGCTTTCTTT.

This clone was detected only a few times. The rearrangement links TRBV10-3 to TRBJ2-1; TRBD2 aligns across 10 bases. V trimming: 8 bases; J trimming: 4 bases; junction bases outside the gene matches: 20. Germline assignment: CDR1 ENHRY and CDR2 SYGVKD. The CDR3 sequence is 19 residues long. As DNA, the CDR3 is TGTGCCATCGGGATCGGTAGCGGGGGGACCACGATACCGTACAATGAGCAGTTCTTC. Encoded protein: CAIGIGSGGTTIPYNEQFF.

V and J are TRBV9 and TRBJ1-4, with 9 bases lining up with TRBD1. Trimming at V came to 4 bases and at J to 8 bases, leaving 9 bases not matched to a gene. CDR1 and CDR2 from the germline V gene are SGDLS and YYNGEE. This CDR3 has 15 residues. CDR3 protein: CASSPTGQGLEKLFF. CDR3 bases: TGTGCCAGCAGCCCCACGGGACAGGGTTTAGAAAAACTGTTTTTT.

Details on this clone: Other DNA sequences in this specimen translate into the identical CDR3. This sequence joins TRBV6-5 and TRBJ2-5; perhaps TRBD2 as D (5 bases). Germline CDR1 MNHEY, CDR2 SVGAGI. The CDR3 loop spans 11 amino acids. V lost 7 bases, J lost 5 bases, and 8 bases lay in between. The CDR3 DNA reads as TGTGCCAGCACTAGCAGGGAGACCCAGTACTTC. Protein: CASTSRETQYF.

The rearrangement joins TRBV11-2 to TRBJ2-5; tentatively, D is TRBD1 (6 bases). V gave up 5 bases and J gave up 2 bases, with 15 bases separating them. The CDR3 length is 15 residues. The germline gives CDR1 SGHAT, CDR2 FQNNGV. CDR3 DNA sequence: TGTGCCAGCAGCCAGAGACGCAGGGGACAAGAGACCCAGTACTTC. This encodes CASSQRRRGQETQYF.